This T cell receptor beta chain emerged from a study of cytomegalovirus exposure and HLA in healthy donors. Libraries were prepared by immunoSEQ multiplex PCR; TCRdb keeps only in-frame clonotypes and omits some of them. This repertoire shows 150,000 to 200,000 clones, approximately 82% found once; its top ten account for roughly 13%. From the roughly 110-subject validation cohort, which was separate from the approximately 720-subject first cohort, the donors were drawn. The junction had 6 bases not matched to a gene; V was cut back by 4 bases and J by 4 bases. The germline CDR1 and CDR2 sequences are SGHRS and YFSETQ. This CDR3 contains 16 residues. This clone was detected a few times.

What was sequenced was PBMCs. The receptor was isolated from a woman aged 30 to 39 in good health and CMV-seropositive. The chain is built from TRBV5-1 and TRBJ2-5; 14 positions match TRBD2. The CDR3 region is CASSVGLAGGRETQYF. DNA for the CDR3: TGCGCCAGCAGCGTAGGACTAGCGGGAGGAAGAGAGACCCAGTACTTC.